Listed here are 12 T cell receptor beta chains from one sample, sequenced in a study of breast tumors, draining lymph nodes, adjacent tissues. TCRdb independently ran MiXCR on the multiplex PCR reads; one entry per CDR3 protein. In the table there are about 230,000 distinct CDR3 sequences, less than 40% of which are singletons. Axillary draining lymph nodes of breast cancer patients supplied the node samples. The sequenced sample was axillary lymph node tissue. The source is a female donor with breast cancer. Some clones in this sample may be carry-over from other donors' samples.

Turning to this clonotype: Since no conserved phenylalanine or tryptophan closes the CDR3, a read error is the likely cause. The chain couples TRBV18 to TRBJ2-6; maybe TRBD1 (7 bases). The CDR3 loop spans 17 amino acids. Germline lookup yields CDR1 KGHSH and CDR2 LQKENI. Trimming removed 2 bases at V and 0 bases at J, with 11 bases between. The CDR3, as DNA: TGTGCCAGCTCACCAGCAGGGGGAGGCTCTGGGGCCAACGTCCTGACTTTG. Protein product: CASSPAGGGSGANVLTL.

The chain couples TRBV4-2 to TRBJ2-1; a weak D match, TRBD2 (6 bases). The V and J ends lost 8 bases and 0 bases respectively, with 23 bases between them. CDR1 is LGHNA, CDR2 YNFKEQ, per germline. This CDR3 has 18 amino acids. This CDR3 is CASSGDGPYRSSYNEQFF. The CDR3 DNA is TGTGCCAGCTCGGGGGACGGCCCGTACCGGAGCTCCTACAATGAGCAGTTCTTC.

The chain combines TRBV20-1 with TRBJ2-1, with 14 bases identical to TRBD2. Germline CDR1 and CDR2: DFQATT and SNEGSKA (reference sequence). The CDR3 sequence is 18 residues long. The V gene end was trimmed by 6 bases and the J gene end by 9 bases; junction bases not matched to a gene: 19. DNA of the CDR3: TGCAGTGCCCCGTTCGCCGGGACTAGCGGGGGAGGGAGCGGTGAGCAGTTCTTC. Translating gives CSAPFAGTSGGGSGEQFF.

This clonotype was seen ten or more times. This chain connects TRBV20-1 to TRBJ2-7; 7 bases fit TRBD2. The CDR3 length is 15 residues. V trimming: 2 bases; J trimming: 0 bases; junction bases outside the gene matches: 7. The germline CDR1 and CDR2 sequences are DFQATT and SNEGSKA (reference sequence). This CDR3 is CSARIFGGSSYEQYF. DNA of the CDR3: TGCAGTGCTAGAATCTTCGGGGGGAGCTCCTACGAGCAGTACTTC.

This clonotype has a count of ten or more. The CDR3 DNA sequence: TGTGCCAGCAGCCTGCAGCAGAGTGGAAACACCATATATTTT. Translated: CASSLQQSGNTIYF. The rearrangement uses TRBV14 and TRBJ1-3; D is undetermined. The CDR3 has 14 residues. V was shortened by 4 bases and J by 3 bases, with 10 bases between the two germline ends. CDR1 and CDR2 (germline): SGHDN, FVKESK. Combining the CDR3 with reference TRBV14 and TRBJ1-3 gives the whole variable domain EAGVTQFPSHSVIEKGQTVTLRCDPISGHDNLYWYRRVMGKEIKFLLHFVKESKQDESGMPNNRFLAERTGGTYSTLKVQPAELEDSGVYFCASSLQQSGNTIYFGEGSWLTVV.

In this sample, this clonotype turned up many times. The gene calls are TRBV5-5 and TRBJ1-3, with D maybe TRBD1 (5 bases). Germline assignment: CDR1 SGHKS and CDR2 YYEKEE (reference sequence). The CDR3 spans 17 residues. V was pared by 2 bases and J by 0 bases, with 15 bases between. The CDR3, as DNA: TGTGCCAGCAGCTTTGAACAGGCGAGGACCTCTGGAAACACCATATATTTT. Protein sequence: CASSFEQARTSGNTIYF.

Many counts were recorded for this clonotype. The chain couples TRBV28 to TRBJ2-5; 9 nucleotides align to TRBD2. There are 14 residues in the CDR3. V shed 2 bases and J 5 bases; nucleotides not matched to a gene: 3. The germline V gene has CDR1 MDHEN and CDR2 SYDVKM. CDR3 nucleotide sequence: TGTGCCAGCAGTTTAGGGGGACTAGCTGAGACCCAGTACTTC. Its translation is CASSLGGLAETQYF.

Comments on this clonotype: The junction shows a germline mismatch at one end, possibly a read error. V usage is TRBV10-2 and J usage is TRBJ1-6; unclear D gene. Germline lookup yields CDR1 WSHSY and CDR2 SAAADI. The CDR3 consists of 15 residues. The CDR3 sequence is CASKEGKEDNTPLPF. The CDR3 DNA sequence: TGCGCCAGCAAAGAAGGGAAAGAAGATAACACACCCCTCCCCTTT.

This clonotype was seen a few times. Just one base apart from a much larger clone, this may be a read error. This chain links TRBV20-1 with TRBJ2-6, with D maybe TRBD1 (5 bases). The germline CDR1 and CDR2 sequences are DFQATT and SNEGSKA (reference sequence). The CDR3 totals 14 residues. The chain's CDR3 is CSARRLAGATVLTF. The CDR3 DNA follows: TGCAGTGCTAGGAGACTCGCTGGGGCCACCGTCCTGACTTTC.

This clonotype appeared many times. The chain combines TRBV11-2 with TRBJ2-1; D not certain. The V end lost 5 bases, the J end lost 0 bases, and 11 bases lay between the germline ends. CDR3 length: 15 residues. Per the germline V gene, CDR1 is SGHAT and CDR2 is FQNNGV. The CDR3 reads CASSKTVRSYNEQFF. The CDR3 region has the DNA TGTGCCAGCAGCAAAACCGTCCGCTCCTACAATGAGCAGTTCTTC.

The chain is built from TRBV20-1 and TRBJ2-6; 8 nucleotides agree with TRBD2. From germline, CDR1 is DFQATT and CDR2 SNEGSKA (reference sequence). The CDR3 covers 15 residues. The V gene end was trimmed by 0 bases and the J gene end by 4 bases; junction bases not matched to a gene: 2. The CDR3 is CSARESGGGANVLTF. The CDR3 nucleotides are TGCAGTGCTAGAGAAAGCGGGGGCGGGGCCAACGTCCTGACTTTC.

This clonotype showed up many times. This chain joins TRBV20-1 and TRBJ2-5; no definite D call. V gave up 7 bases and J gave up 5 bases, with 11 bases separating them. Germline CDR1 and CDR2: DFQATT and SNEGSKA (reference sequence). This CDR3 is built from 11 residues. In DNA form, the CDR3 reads TGCAGTGTTCTCTTCGGGGAGACCCAGTACTTC. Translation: CSVLFGETQYF.